The sequence of this TCR beta chain was determined in a study of cytomegalovirus exposure and HLA in healthy donors. The germline V gene has CDR1 SGHRS and CDR2 YFSETQ. This CDR3 spans 15 amino acids. PCR used 60 Vbeta primers and 13 Jbeta primers. Measured with immunoSEQ multiplex PCR; TCRdb has only the in-frame clones, and not every one. The table shows 200,000 or so clones, with roughly 80% occurring only once. Study outcomes and limitations: In a later analysis, specific HLA alleles were associated with around 17,000 TCR beta sequences at a 0.05 false discovery rate. Accurate prediction of most subjects' HLA-A and HLA-B alleles from TCR beta sequences was reported. When presence/absence was analysed, sequencing depth was taken to be roughly uniform across donors.

Concerning this clone: The antigen is undetermined.

The chain carries TRBV5-1 and TRBJ2-5; 7 bases fit TRBD1. The J call is uncertain, as TRBJ2-7 better fits the DNA end. The TCR originated in a man aged 40-50 years in good health and CMV-seropositive. The sample consisted of PBMCs. CDR3 residues: CASSSQGLGSYEQYF. In DNA, the CDR3 is TGCGCCAGCAGCTCACAGGGGTTGGGCTCCTACGAGCAGTACTTC.